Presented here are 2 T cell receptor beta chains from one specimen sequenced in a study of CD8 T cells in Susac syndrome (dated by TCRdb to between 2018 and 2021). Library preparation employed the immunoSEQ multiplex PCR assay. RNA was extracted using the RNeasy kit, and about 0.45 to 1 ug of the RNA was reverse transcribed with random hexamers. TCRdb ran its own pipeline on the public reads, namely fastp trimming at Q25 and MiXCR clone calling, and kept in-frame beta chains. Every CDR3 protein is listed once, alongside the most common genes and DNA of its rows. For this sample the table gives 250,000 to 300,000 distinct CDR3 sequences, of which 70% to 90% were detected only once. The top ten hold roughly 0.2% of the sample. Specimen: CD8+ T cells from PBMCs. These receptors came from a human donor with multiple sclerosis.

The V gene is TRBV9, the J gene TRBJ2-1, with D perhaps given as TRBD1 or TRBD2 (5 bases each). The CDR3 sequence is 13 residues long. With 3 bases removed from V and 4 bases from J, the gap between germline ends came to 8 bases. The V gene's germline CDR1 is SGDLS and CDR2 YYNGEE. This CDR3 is CASSAGGYNEQFF. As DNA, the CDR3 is TGTGCCAGCAGCGCTGGGGGTTACAATGAGCAGTTCTTC.

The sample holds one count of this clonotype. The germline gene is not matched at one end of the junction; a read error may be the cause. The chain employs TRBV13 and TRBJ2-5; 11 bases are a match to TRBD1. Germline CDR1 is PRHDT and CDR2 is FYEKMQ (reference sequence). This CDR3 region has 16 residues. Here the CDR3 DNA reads TGTGTCAGCAGCGCCCCCGGACAGGGGGCGGGAGAGACCCAGTACTTC. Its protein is CVSSAPGQGAGETQYF.